The T cell receptor (beta chain) described here comes from a study of technical replicates of blood from a handful of donors. Between the trimmed V and J ends, which lost 1 base and 1 base, there was a span of 10 bases. Germline V gene lookup returns CDR1 SGHVS and CDR2 FQNEAQ. CDR3 length: 15 residues. Profiled with immunoSEQ multiplex PCR; TCRdb holds only in-frame clones, not every one. The repertoire holds roughly 65,000 clones, with about 90% as singletons. The receptor's source is a human donor in good health. Some clones in this sample may be carry-over from other donors' samples. Specimen: PBMCs. V is TRBV7-8 and J is TRBJ1-1, with no clear D. In DNA, the CDR3 is TGTGCCAGCAGCTTAGTCGTAGAATCGAACACTGAAGCTTTCTTT. This gives the protein CASSLVVESNTEAFF.